This TCR beta chain emerged from a study of CD8 T cells in Susac syndrome. Overall study context: Active disease was present in roughly 6 of the sequenced Susac syndrome patients, and remission in under 10.

In the case of this clonotype: Its antigen is not identified.

Sequencing of TCR beta was performed on blood CD8+ and CD4+ T cells. Reverse transcription of 0.5 to 1 ug RNA was performed with random hexamers. An immunoSEQ multiplex PCR generated amplified TCR beta CDR3 products spanning 54 Vbeta and 13 Jbeta. From the immunoSEQ multiplex PCR reads, TCRdb called clonotypes with MiXCR, one entry per CDR3 protein. The sample has about 150,000 distinct CDR3 sequences, 90% to 95% seen once. V was cut by 4 bases and J by 8 bases, with 11 bases left in between. The germline gives CDR1 SQVTM, CDR2 ANQGSEA. This CDR3 spans 11 amino acids. Study results and limitations: The CD4+ T cell repertoire of patients with Susac syndrome showed no detectable clonal expansion.

Sequenced input: CD4+ T cells from PBMCs. The receptor was derived from a human donor with Susac syndrome. The chain uses TRBV29-1 and TRBJ1-2; D perhaps matches TRBD1 (5 bases). The CDR3 loop reads CSVARGNGYTF. The CDR3 region has the DNA TGCAGCGTTGCGCGGGGGAACGGCTACACCTTC. Variable domain in full (rest from reference TRBV29-1 and TRBJ1-2): SAVISQKPSRDICQRGTSLTIQCQVDSQVTMMFWYRQQPGQSLTLIATANQGSEATYESGFVIDKFPISRPNLTFSTLTVSNMSPEDSSIYLCSVARGNGYTFGSGTRLTVV.